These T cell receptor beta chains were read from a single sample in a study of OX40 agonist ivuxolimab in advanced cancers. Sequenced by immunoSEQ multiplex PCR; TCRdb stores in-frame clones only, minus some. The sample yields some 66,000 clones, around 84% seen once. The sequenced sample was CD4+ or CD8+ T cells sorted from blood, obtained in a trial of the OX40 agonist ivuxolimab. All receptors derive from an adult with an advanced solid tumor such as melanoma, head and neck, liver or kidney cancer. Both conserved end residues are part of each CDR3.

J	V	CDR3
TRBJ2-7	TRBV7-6	CASSLEVVGEQYF
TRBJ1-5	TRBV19	CASSQRARADQPQHF
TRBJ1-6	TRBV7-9	CASSLVQDRSPLHF
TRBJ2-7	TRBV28	CASSTTTGGSPYEQYF
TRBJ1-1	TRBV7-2	CASSLGPVGGTEAFF
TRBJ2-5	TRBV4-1	CASSQEGGAGIETQYF
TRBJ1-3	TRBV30	CACRDSGNTIYF
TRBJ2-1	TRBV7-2	CASSLGSAFYNEQFF
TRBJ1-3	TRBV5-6	CASSLRGNSGNTIYF
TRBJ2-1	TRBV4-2	CASSQDAAGAKDEQFF
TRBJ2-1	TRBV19	CASSGMGQALYNEQFF
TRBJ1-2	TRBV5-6	CASSRGGGETLGYTF
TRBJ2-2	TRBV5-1	CASSRGTSGGNTGELFF
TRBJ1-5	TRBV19	CASRSPSAGGGQPQHF
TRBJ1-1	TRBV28	CASRSPGVRTEAFF
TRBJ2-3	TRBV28	CASSLWGSTDTQYF
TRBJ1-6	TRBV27	CASSILDGSYNSPLHF
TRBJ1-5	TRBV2	CASSLRDRGNQPQHF
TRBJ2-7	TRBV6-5	CASSSTGTGYYEQYF
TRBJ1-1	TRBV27	CASSPRVQGILMNTEAFF
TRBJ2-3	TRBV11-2	CASSSSGGFVTQYF
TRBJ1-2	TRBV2	CASSEIGAKGYTF
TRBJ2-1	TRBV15	CATSRDKRGAKNEQFF
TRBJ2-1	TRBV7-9	CASIRSWAVYNEQFF
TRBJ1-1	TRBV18	CASSPGQGTEAFF
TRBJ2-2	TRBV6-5	CANRDGNTGELFF
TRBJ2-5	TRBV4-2	CASSQVERRETQYF
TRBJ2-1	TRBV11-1	CASSSDRGRNEQFF
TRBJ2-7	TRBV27	CASSLQGGVEQYF
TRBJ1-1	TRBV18	CASLEVSNTEAFF
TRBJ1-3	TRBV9	CASSARDTKGNTIYF
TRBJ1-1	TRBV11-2	CASSWGQGNTEAFF
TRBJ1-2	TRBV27	CASTSRPGTGGYTF
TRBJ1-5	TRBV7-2	CASSPGGWGQPQHF
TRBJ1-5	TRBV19	CASSISQGNQPQHF
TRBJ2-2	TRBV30	CAWSVPGTHGELFF
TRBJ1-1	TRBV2	CASSPLGLTGRTEAFF
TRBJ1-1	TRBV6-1	CASSRAATGLSEAFF
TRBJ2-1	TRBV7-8	CASTSGRARGNEQFF
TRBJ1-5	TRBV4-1	CASSQDHHLYSNQPQHF
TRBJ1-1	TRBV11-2	CASSLYSGGDGRRVAFF
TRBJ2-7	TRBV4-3	CASSDGTGTRQYF
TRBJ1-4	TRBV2	CASRRDRTSTNEKLFF
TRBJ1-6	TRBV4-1	CASSGTGVSPLHF
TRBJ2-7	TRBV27	CASSSPTGGINEQYF
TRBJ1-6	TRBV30	CAWNRDSISPLHF
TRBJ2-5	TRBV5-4	CASSLAREQYF
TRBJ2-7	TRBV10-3	CAISESGTSGFGEQYF
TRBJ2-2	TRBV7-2	CASSPAVVTSGSTGELFF
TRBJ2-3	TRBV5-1	CASSLFQASTDTQYF
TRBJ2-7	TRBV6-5	CASSYSTARYSYEQYF